Here is one T cell receptor beta chain with its context. The assay was immunoSEQ multiplex PCR, and TCRdb's table has in-frame clones only and misses some. The sample has approximately 400,000 clones; roughly 90% are singletons. The data originate from a study of blood T cell repertoires in COVID-19. The germline gives CDR1 SGHDN, CDR2 FVKESK. This CDR3 has 12 residues. With 4 bases removed from V and 8 bases from J, the gap between germline ends came to 11 bases. This receptor was obtained from a woman in her forties who had been exposed to COVID-19. The sequencing sample was made of PBMCs or T cells enriched from blood (not recorded which). J is TRBJ1-2 and V is TRBV14; D unclear. CDR3 loop: CASSRSEWGYTF. The CDR3 DNA sequence: TGTGCCAGCAGCCGGAGTGAATGGGGCTACACCTTC.